Presented here are 5 T cell receptor beta chains from one specimen sequenced in a study of post-analysis software for immune sequencing data. TCR beta cDNA libraries included unique molecular identifiers. Each CDR3 protein gets one entry after TCRdb re-called the PCR reads with MiXCR. The sample records 400,000 to 500,000 distinct CDR3 sequences, approximately 42% being singletons. Study-level points and caveats: When patients were compared with controls, 4 or 5 TRBV segments were more frequent, TRBV5-6, TRBV5-1 and TRBV20-1 among them.

Antigens of these TCRs are unknown. The sequenced sample was blood. The receptors originated from a girl aged 2 to 10 with multiple sclerosis.

V gene TRBV20-1 combines with J gene TRBJ2-1; the D call may be TRBD1 or TRBD2 (5 bases each). Germline V CDR1 and CDR2: DFQATT, SNEGSKA (reference sequence). V shed 0 bases and J shed 6 bases, with 12 bases lying between them. This CDR3 spans 14 amino acids. Here the CDR3 reads CSARDFVGANEQFF. Written as DNA, the CDR3 is TGCAGTGCTAGAGATTTTGTCGGGGCCAATGAGCAGTTCTTC.

The chain uses TRBV29-1 and TRBJ2-5, with 7 nucleotides matching TRBD1. This CDR3 region has 13 residues. After removal of 8 bases from V and 1 base from J, the junction contained 7 bases not matched to a gene. CDR1 and CDR2 (germline): SQVTM, ANQGSEA. The CDR3 DNA reads TGCAGCTTTAAGGGACAGCCCCAAGAGACCCAGTACTTC. It is translated as CSFKGQPQETQYF.

This clonotype was found a few times. The gene calls are TRBV7-9 and TRBJ1-2, with 7 bases that match TRBD1. CDR1 and CDR2 from the germline V gene are SEHNR and FQNEAQ (reference sequence). After removal of 4 bases from V and 4 bases from J, the junction contained 6 bases not matched to a gene. This CDR3 has 14 amino acids. DNA for the CDR3: TGTGCCAGCAGCTCAGTGGACAGGCCCTATGGCTACACCTTC. It specifies CASSSVDRPYGYTF.

The genes are TRBV28 and TRBJ2-5; D unclear. The V gene lost 3 bases and the J gene lost 2 bases, with 13 bases spanning the gap. The CDR3 is made up of 15 amino acids. CDR1 and CDR2 (germline): MDHEN, SYDVKM. The CDR3 reads CASSFPAVIQETQYF. The CDR3 nucleotides read TGTGCCAGCAGTTTCCCGGCCGTCATTCAAGAGACCCAGTACTTC. The whole variable domain, remainder taken from reference TRBV28 and TRBJ2-5, is DVKVTQSSRYLVKRTGEKVFLECVQDMDHENMFWYRQDPGLGLRLIYFSYDVKMKEKGDIPEGYSVSREKKERFSLILESASTNQTSMYLCASSFPAVIQETQYFGPGTRLLVL.

This chain uses TRBV29-1 with TRBJ1-4; TRBD1 agrees at 8 bases. The V and J ends lost 5 bases and 4 bases, in that order; junction bases with no gene match: 3. This CDR3 region has 13 residues. CDR1 is SQVTM, CDR2 ANQGSEA, per germline. The CDR3 loop is CSVTTGVNEKLFF. The CDR3 DNA reads TGCAGCGTTACGACAGGGGTTAATGAAAAACTGTTTTTT. Based on the CDR3 plus reference TRBV29-1 and TRBJ1-4, the full variable domain is SAVISQKPSRDICQRGTSLTIQCQVDSQVTMMFWYRQQPGQSLTLIATANQGSEATYESGFVIDKFPISRPNLTFSTLTVSNMSPEDSSIYLCSVTTGVNEKLFFGSGTQLSVL.